These T cell receptor beta chains were read from a single sample in a study of CD8+ T cells in alopecia areata. Some clones are missing from TCRdb's copy, which holds only in-frame ones; the method was immunoSEQ multiplex PCR. The data show about 200,000 clones, 60% seen once. The sample in question was CD4+ T cells sorted from blood, obtained at week 4, from a patient treated with tofacitinib. The source is a human donor with alopecia areata. Each CDR3 is given with its conserved first and last residue. Fields, in order: clone size, V gene, D gene, J gene, CDR3 DNA, CDR3 protein. D genes are given only for firm matches. Clone size is not always given. Where it is, it says once, few, many or a class for expanded clones.

-	TRBV11-1	-	TRBJ2-1	TGTGCCAGCAGCCACCCAAGGGACAACTACAATGAGCAGTTCTTC	CASSHPRDNYNEQFF
few	TRBV29-1	-	TRBJ1-1	TGCAGCGTTGCGCTCCTAGAGATGAACACTGAAGCTTTCTTT	CSVALLEMNTEAFF
-	TRBV29-1	TRBD2	TRBJ2-7	TGCAGCGGACGACAGCGGGGCGAGCAGTACTTC	CSGRQRGEQYF
-	TRBV30	-	TRBJ2-2	TGTGCCTGGAGGCGGGAACCCGCGAACACCGGGGAGCTGTTTTTT	CAWRREPANTGELFF
-	TRBV29-1	-	TRBJ2-7	TGCAGCGTTGCGGCCACCCCCTACGAGCAGTACTTC	CSVAATPYEQYF
-	TRBV10-3	-	TRBJ2-1	TGTGCCATCAGGGGCCGGGGGAGACACAATGAGCAGTTCTTC	CAIRGRGRHNEQFF
-	TRBV7-9	-	TRBJ1-5	TGTGCCAGCAGCTTAAGGCAGGGCGGCCAGCCCCAGCATTTT	CASSLRQGGQPQHF
-	TRBV30	-	TRBJ1-1	TGTGCCTGGAGCCATACAGTGAACACTGAAGCTTTCTTT	CAWSHTVNTEAFF
-	TRBV27	-	TRBJ1-2	TGTGCCAGCAGTCCGAACGGGGCTGGGGGCTACACCTTC	CASSPNGAGGYTF
once	TRBV30	TRBD2	TRBJ2-5	TGTGCCTGGGGCGGGGGAGAGACCCAGTACTTC	CAWGGGETQYF
-	TRBV28	-	TRBJ2-5	TGTGCCAGCAGTTTAACCCACCTTGAGACCCAGTACTTC	CASSLTHLETQYF
-	TRBV30	-	TRBJ2-2	TGTGCCTGGAGTGAAGGGGCCGGCGGGGAGCTGTTTTTT	CAWSEGAGGELFF
-	TRBV6-1	-	TRBJ1-2	TGTGCCAGCAGTGAAGGCAGGTTTTCCTATGGCTACACCTTC	CASSEGRFSYGYTF
once	TRBV7-9	-	TRBJ1-1	TGTGCCAGCAGCTTTGGGGAGAACACTGAAGCTTTCTTT	CASSFGENTEAFF
-	TRBV4-3	-	TRBJ1-6	TGCGCCAGCAGCCAAGAGGTCTCCTATAATTCACCCCTCCACTTT	CASSQEVSYNSPLHF
-	TRBV29-1	-	TRBJ2-3	TGCAGCGTTCGTCCAGGGGGCACAGATACGCAGTATTTT	CSVRPGGTDTQYF
-	TRBV30	-	TRBJ2-5	TGTGCCTGGAGAGACAGGAGTAGGGAGACCCAGTACTTC	CAWRDRSRETQYF
-	TRBV29-1	-	TRBJ2-3	TGCAGCGTCGAGGGGAGCACAGATACGCAGTATTTT	CSVEGSTDTQYF
-	TRBV29-1	-	TRBJ2-3	TGCAGCGAGGCCCTCAGGAGCACAGATACGCAGTATTTT	CSEALRSTDTQYF
many	TRBV28	-	TRBJ2-7	TGTGCCAGCAGTACCTCCCGACCGGGGAACTACGAGCAGTACTTC	CASSTSRPGNYEQYF
-	TRBV29-1	-	TRBJ1-4	TGCAGCGCTTCGACAGGCCTTAATGAAAAACTGTTTTTT	CSASTGLNEKLFF
once	TRBV30	-	TRBJ2-1	TGTGCCTGGGGTCGGACATTCTCCTACAATGAGCAGTTCTTC	CAWGRTFSYNEQFF
once	TRBV28	TRBD1	TRBJ1-2	TGTGCCAGCAGTTATCCCGGGACAGGGGGAGGAAACTATGGCTACACCTTC	CASSYPGTGGGNYGYTF
-	TRBV30	-	TRBJ2-7	TGTGCCTGGAGTGGAGGGGGGGACTACGAGCAGTACTTC	CAWSGGGDYEQYF
-	TRBV5-1	-	TRBJ1-1	TGCGCCAGCAGCTTGGAGGGGATCGGGAACACTGAAGCTTTCTTT	CASSLEGIGNTEAFF
-	TRBV27	-	TRBJ2-3	TGTGCCAGCAGTGTCCCCGGTTCATCAGATACGCAGTATTTT	CASSVPGSSDTQYF
-	TRBV27	-	TRBJ2-3	TGTGCCAGCAGTCTAAAGTTGGGAGATACGCAGTATTTT	CASSLKLGDTQYF
few	TRBV25-1	TRBD1	TRBJ1-1	TGTGCCAGCAGTGAAGATCGGGGACAGGTGAGCACTGAAGCTTTCTTT	CASSEDRGQVSTEAFF
-	TRBV2	-	TRBJ1-2	TGTGCCAGCAGTGAACAGGGGCGATATGGCTACACCTTC	CASSEQGRYGYTF
-	TRBV13	TRBD2	TRBJ2-5	TGTGCCAGCAGCCCAGGGACTAGCCAAAAAGAGACCCAGTACTTC	CASSPGTSQKETQYF
few	TRBV29-1	TRBD2	TRBJ2-1	TGCAGCGTTGTACCTCGGGCGCGGGGGGCTCGGGGGACCAATGAGCAGTTCTTC	CSVVPRARGARGTNEQFF
once	TRBV29-1	-	TRBJ2-5	TGCAGCGTCCTAAAAGAGACCCAGTACTTC	CSVLKETQYF